What follows are 11 T cell receptor beta chains derived from one specimen sequenced in a study of identical twins. TCRdb re-derived calls from the 5' RACE reads in MiXCR, one entry per CDR3 protein. The sample has 690,000 or so distinct CDR3 sequences; more than 6.5% are singletons. The same data also went into a second study, on yellow fever vaccine responses in identical twins.

Material for sequencing was PBMCs. The receptor set was obtained from a woman younger than 35 in good health.

This chain uses TRBV15 with TRBJ1-5, with D hard to call. Deletions cut 0 bases from V and 1 base from J, with 4 bases between. Germline-derived CDR1 and CDR2 are LNHNV and YYDKDF (reference sequence). The CDR3 is 14 amino acids. The CDR3 reads CATSREGSNQPQHF. The CDR3 DNA reads as TGTGCCACCAGCAGAGAAGGAAGCAATCAGCCCCAGCATTTT.

This clonotype was observed a few times. In nucleotides, the CDR3 is TGTGCCAGCAGTCGGACACAAACTAATGAAAAACTGTTTTTT. This gives the protein CASSRTQTNEKLFF. V is TRBV6-1 and J is TRBJ1-4; a possible D gene is TRBD1 (5 bases). The CDR3 has 14 amino acids. Germline loops: CDR1 MNHNS, CDR2 SASEGT. The V end lost 5 bases, the J end lost 1 base, and 8 bases lay between the germline ends.

The table lists this clonotype with a few counts. CDR3 residues: CASSYNGGPMNEQFF. The CDR3 DNA follows: TGTGCCAGCAGCTATAACGGGGGGCCGATGAATGAGCAGTTCTTC. This chain links TRBV7-9 with TRBJ2-1; tentative D call: TRBD2 (7 bases). Germline lookup yields CDR1 SEHNR and CDR2 FQNEAQ (reference sequence). This CDR3 has 15 residues. Trimming took 4 bases from V and 7 from J, leaving 17 bases between them.

This clonotype was seen many times. The rearrangement joins TRBV29-1 to TRBJ2-1, with 10 nucleotides matching TRBD2. Germline CDR1 reads SQVTM; CDR2 reads ANQGSEA. J gave up 0 bases and V 0 bases, and 17 bases lay outside the gene matches. The CDR3 consists of 21 residues. Written as DNA, the CDR3 is TGCAGCGTTGAAGATCTTCACCAAGCGGGAGGGCTCGGGAGCTCCTACAATGAGCAGTTCTTC. It is translated as CSVEDLHQAGGLGSSYNEQFF.

This clonotype was counted many times. The chain has TRBV12-3 or TRBV12-4 and TRBJ1-2; tentative D call: TRBD1 (6 bases). There are 13 residues in the CDR3. Trimming removed 3 bases at V and 5 bases at J, with 10 bases between. CDR3 in DNA: TGTGCCAGCAGTTTCGACAGGCGATATGGCTACACCTTC. Protein: CASSFDRRYGYTF.

A few counts support this clonotype. The genes are TRBV7-2 and TRBJ1-1; the match to TRBD1 covers 7 bases. Germline lookup yields CDR1 SGHTA and CDR2 FQGNSA. The CDR3 extends over 14 amino acids. The ends lost 6 bases at V and 4 bases at J; junction bases unmatched: 8. The CDR3 sequence is CASSRGGMGTEAFF. As DNA, the CDR3 is TGTGCCAGCAGTCGAGGGGGCATGGGCACTGAAGCTTTCTTT.

This clonotype was counted a few times. The chain recombines TRBV5-1 with TRBJ2-7; TRBD1 agrees at 7 bases. V gave up 4 bases and J gave up 1 base; unmatched junction bases: 8. The CDR3 has 15 residues. In germline, CDR1 is SGHRS, CDR2 YFSETQ. The CDR3 region is CASSRDSRGSYEQYF. As DNA, the CDR3 is TGCGCCAGCAGCCGGGACAGCCGAGGGTCCTACGAGCAGTACTTC.

This clonotype was counted only a few times. The chain joins TRBV18 to TRBJ2-1; D is ambiguous. Germline V CDR1 and CDR2: KGHSH, LQKENI. The CDR3 length is 13 residues. V was clipped by 4 bases and J by 6 bases, with 10 bases between them. CDR3 loop: CASSLDLPNEQFF. The CDR3, as DNA: TGTGCCAGCTCACTCGACTTGCCCAATGAGCAGTTCTTC.

The rearrangement uses TRBV6-2 or TRBV6-3 and TRBJ1-5, with 7 bases lining up with TRBD1. This CDR3 is 15 amino acids long. Germline lookup yields CDR1 MNHEY and CDR2 SVGEGT. V lost 6 bases to trimming and J lost 1 base; unmatched junction nucleotides: 6. CDR3 loop: CASSQGVMSNQPQHF. CDR3 nucleotide sequence: TGTGCCAGCAGCCAGGGGGTTATGAGCAATCAGCCCCAGCATTTT.

This chain uses TRBV20-1 with TRBJ2-7; TRBD2 might be the D (5 bases). The CDR3 consists of 12 residues. The V gene lost 2 bases and the J gene lost 3 bases, with 8 bases spanning the gap. Germline CDR1 is DFQATT and CDR2 is SNEGSKA (reference sequence). CDR3 region: CSARLAHYEQYF. DNA of the CDR3: TGCAGTGCTAGACTAGCCCACTACGAGCAGTACTTC.

The J gene is TRBJ2-1, the V gene TRBV11-2; 7 bases map to TRBD1. V lost 4 bases and J lost 9; bases outside the gene matches: 3. Germline assignment: CDR1 SGHAT and CDR2 FQNNGV. This CDR3 is 12 amino acids long. The CDR3 DNA reads as TGTGCCAGCAGCTCCCACAGGGGTGAGCAGTTCTTC. This codes for CASSSHRGEQFF.